One sample yielded the 16 T cell receptor beta chains listed below, sequenced in a study of cytomegalovirus exposure and HLA in healthy donors. With 60 Vbeta and 13 Jbeta primers, the PCR was carried out. Data came from immunoSEQ multiplex PCR; TCRdb stores just in-frame clones and leaves some out. The data show under 130,000 clones, roughly 80% seen once. The specimen was PBMCs. These TCRs come from a female donor in good health and CMV-seropositive.

The chain uses TRBV9 and TRBJ2-3, with 11 bases aligning to TRBD2. CDR3 size: 16 residues. With V trimmed by 4 bases and J by 2 bases, 6 bases remained unmatched. The germline gives CDR1 SGDLS, CDR2 YYNGEE. CDR3 amino acids: CASSPGLAEITDTQYF. Written as DNA, the CDR3 is TGTGCCAGCAGCCCGGGACTAGCGGAGATCACAGATACGCAGTATTTT.

The chain links TRBV6-1 to TRBJ2-3; D possibly corresponds to TRBD2 (6 bases). Germline-derived CDR1 and CDR2 are MNHNS and SASEGT. The CDR3 consists of 13 residues. The V and J ends lost 10 bases and 3 bases respectively, with 14 bases between them. This chain's CDR3 is CAIRLVLTDTQYF. CDR3 nucleotide sequence: TGTGCCATAAGACTAGTGTTAACAGATACGCAGTATTTT.

The V and J genes are TRBV5-1 and TRBJ2-1; tentatively, D is TRBD2 (5 bases). Looked up from germline, CDR1 is SGHRS and CDR2 is YFSETQ. This CDR3 has 17 amino acids. V lost 3 bases and J 0 bases, leaving 16 bases between the germline ends. The CDR3 DNA reads TGCGCCAGCAGCTCCCTCCCCTCGAGGGCCTCCTACAATGAGCAGTTCTTC. This encodes CASSSLPSRASYNEQFF.

The rearrangement links TRBV9 to TRBJ1-5; D remains ambiguous. CDR1 is SGDLS, CDR2 YYNGEE, per germline. V shed 1 base and J shed 7 bases, with 12 bases lying between them. The CDR3 sequence is 14 residues long. The CDR3, as DNA: TGTGCCAGCAGCGTATGGCCAGGCGGGCAGCCCCAGCATTTT. Its translation is CASSVWPGGQPQHF.

V usage is TRBV30 and J usage is TRBJ1-4; D gene ambiguous. V was cut by 1 base and J by 0 bases, with 3 bases left in between. CDR1 and CDR2 (germline): GTSNPN, SVGIG (reference sequence). This CDR3 spans 13 amino acids. Here the CDR3 reads CAWSAATNEKLFF. The CDR3 DNA follows: TGTGCCTGGAGTGCAGCAACTAATGAAAAACTGTTTTTT.

This chain uses TRBV11-3 with TRBJ2-7; 7 nucleotides align to TRBD2. V lost 5 bases and J lost 7; bases outside the gene matches: 14. The CDR3 loop spans 15 amino acids. CDR1 and CDR2 from the germline V gene are SGHNT and YENEEA. For the CDR3, the DNA is TGTGCCAGCAGCAGAGGGGCCAACCAGCGGGAAGAGCAGTACTTC. Its translation is CASSRGANQREEQYF.

The rearrangement uses TRBV4-3 and TRBJ2-5; D is perhaps TRBD2 (6 bases). Germline V CDR1 and CDR2: LGHNA, YSLEER. V lost 1 base to trimming and J lost 2 bases, with 14 bases between them. This CDR3 has 16 residues. In DNA, the CDR3 is TGCGCCAGCAGCCAAGGCCCGGGGGAGAGACAAGAGACCCAGTACTTC. Its protein product is CASSQGPGERQETQYF.

This chain uses TRBV28 with TRBJ2-1, with D perhaps TRBD2 (6 bases). The CDR3 has 23 amino acids. V gave up 7 bases and J gave up 0 bases, with 37 bases separating them. Germline assignment: CDR1 MDHEN and CDR2 SYDVKM. The CDR3 is CASTQLLGEALFTIESSYNEQFF. The CDR3 nucleotides are TGTGCCAGCACTCAGCTCCTGGGGGAGGCCCTCTTCACTATTGAGAGCTCCTACAATGAGCAGTTCTTC.

In this sample, this clone turned up a few times. The chain has TRBV30 and TRBJ2-5; a possible D gene is TRBD2 (6 bases). The germline V gene has CDR1 GTSNPN and CDR2 SVGIG (reference sequence). Between the trimmed V and J ends, which lost 0 bases and 4 bases, there was a span of 9 bases. The CDR3 is 13 amino acids. The CDR3 DNA is TGTGCCTGGAGTGTCGGGAGAGGAGAGACCCAGTACTTC. This codes for CAWSVGRGETQYF.

As for this clone: An end of the junction differs from the germline gene, which may be a read error. The chain couples TRBV7-7 to TRBJ2-1, with D maybe TRBD1 (6 bases). Germline V gene lookup returns CDR1 SSHAT and CDR2 FNYEAQ (reference sequence). The CDR3 extends over 15 amino acids. Here the CDR3 reads CASSLGGTGSNEQFF. The CDR3 bases are TGTGCTAGCAGCTTAGGGGGAACAGGGAGCAATGAGCAGTTCTTC. The whole variable domain, filled in from reference TRBV7-7 and TRBJ2-1, reads GAGVSQSPRYKVTKRGQDVTLRCDPISSHATLYWYQQALGQGPEFLTYFNYEAQPDKSGLPSDRFSAERPEGSISTLTIQRTEQRDSAMYRCASSLGGTGSNEQFFGPGTRLTVL.

The chain employs TRBV7-8 and TRBJ1-1; D is ambiguous. CDR1 is SGHVS and CDR2 is FQNEAQ in the germline V gene. CDR3 length: 13 residues. With 2 bases removed from V and 4 bases from J, the gap between germline ends came to 8 bases. Written as DNA, the CDR3 is TGTGCCAGCAGCTTATCCCACGGCACTGAAGCTTTCTTT. Translated: CASSLSHGTEAFF.

The genes are TRBV5-4 and TRBJ1-2; 8 bases fit TRBD1. The CDR3 is made up of 13 amino acids. Germline CDR1 SGHNT, CDR2 YYREEE (reference sequence). The V segment lost 4 bases and the J segment 8 bases; nucleotides outside the gene matches: 7. CDR3 protein: CASSGGTGKGYTF. DNA for the CDR3: TGTGCCAGCAGCGGGGGGACAGGTAAAGGCTACACCTTC.

This clone was seen a handful of times. V usage is TRBV27 and J usage is TRBJ2-7, with 7 positions matching TRBD2. The CDR3 has 15 amino acids. The J segment lost 0 bases and the V segment lost 5 bases, leaving 7 bases of the junction unmatched. CDR1 MNHEY and CDR2 SMNVEV come from the germline V gene (reference sequence). CDR3 protein: CASSPAGESSYEQYF. The CDR3 DNA reads TGTGCCAGCAGTCCTGCGGGGGAGAGCTCCTACGAGCAGTACTTC.

In DNA, the CDR3 is TGTGCCAGCAGCTTAAGTACAGGGATGAGAAACACCATATATTTT. It is translated as CASSLSTGMRNTIYF. This rearrangement joins TRBV7-2 to TRBJ1-3; weak D call: TRBD1 (6 bases). With 2 bases removed from V and 5 bases from J, the gap between germline ends came to 13 bases. This CDR3 has 15 residues. Germline V gene data show CDR1 as SGHTA and CDR2 as FQGNSA.

V gene TRBV4-3 combines with J gene TRBJ1-4; TRBD1 might be the D (6 bases). V lost 2 bases to trimming and J lost 2 bases, with 6 bases between them. Germline V gene sequence: CDR1 LGHNA, CDR2 YSLEER. The CDR3 runs 14 residues. CDR3 protein: CASSQQGTNEKLFF. The CDR3 nucleotides read TGCGCCAGCAGCCAACAGGGGACTAATGAAAAACTGTTTTTT.

This clone is a singleton in its sample. This chain links TRBV7-9 with TRBJ2-1; 13 nucleotides line up with TRBD2. V shed 11 bases and J 6 bases; nucleotides not matched to a gene: 7. Germline CDR1 is SEHNR and CDR2 is FQNEAQ (reference sequence). The CDR3 sequence is 14 residues long. CDR3 sequence (DNA): TGTGCCGTACCGGGACTAGCGGGACGCAATGAGCAGTTCTTC. Translating it yields CAVPGLAGRNEQFF.